The 20 T cell receptor beta chains reported below all come from one sample, sequenced in a study of identical twins. TCRdb passed the 5' RACE reads through MiXCR, listing each CDR3 protein once. This sample carries some 500,000 distinct CDR3 sequences, approximately 15% of them seen once, and the ten largest clones take approximately 0.98%. This sample was shared with a second study, whose subject was yellow fever vaccine responses in identical twins.

Sequenced: CD4+ T cells sorted from blood. Receptor source: a woman in her late teens or twenties in good health.

There are a few counts of this clonotype. As DNA, the CDR3 is TGCAGCGCCCAACGGGACAGGGGACTCATGAACACTGAAGCTTTCTTT. Translation: CSAQRDRGLMNTEAFF. The chain links TRBV29-1 to TRBJ1-1; 10 bases agree with TRBD1. The CDR3 has 16 residues. In germline, CDR1 is SQVTM, CDR2 ANQGSEA. V trimming: 7 bases; J trimming: 0 bases; junction bases outside the gene matches: 11.

This clonotype was counted a few times. V and J are TRBV10-3 and TRBJ2-7; D not certain. V was shortened by 0 bases and J by 2 bases, with 8 bases between the two germline ends. Germline V gene data show CDR1 as ENHRY and CDR2 as SYGVKD. The CDR3 extends over 14 amino acids. As DNA, the CDR3 is TGTGCCATCAGTGAGTCCGGCGGACCCTACGAGCAGTACTTC. This encodes CAISESGGPYEQYF.

This clonotype was picked up a small number of times. The chain joins TRBV3-1 to TRBJ2-1; 9 positions agree with TRBD2. From germline, CDR1 is LGHDT and CDR2 YNNKEL (reference sequence). The CDR3 has 15 amino acids. V lost 0 bases, J lost 7 bases, and 4 bases stayed unmatched. CDR3: CASSQEVLAGNEQFF. DNA for the CDR3: TGTGCCAGCAGCCAAGAGGTTCTAGCGGGGAATGAGCAGTTCTTC.

The chain is built from TRBV7-9 and TRBJ2-2; 7 bases map to TRBD1. Germline V gives CDR1 SEHNR, CDR2 FQNEAQ (reference sequence). The CDR3 runs to 16 residues. Trimming at V came to 0 bases and at J to 4 bases, leaving 5 bases not matched to a gene. The CDR3 DNA reads TGTGCCAGCAGCTTAGCGACAGGGCCGGTCACCGGGGAGCTGTTTTTT. This translates into CASSLATGPVTGELFF.

V gene TRBV5-1 combines with J gene TRBJ1-2; maybe TRBD1 (5 bases). V was trimmed by 7 bases and J by 8 bases, leaving 21 bases between them. The CDR3 contains 14 residues. Germline lookup yields CDR1 SGHRS and CDR2 YFSETQ. CDR3 loop: CASSARASGEGYTF. The CDR3, as DNA: TGCGCCAGCTCCGCAAGGGCCTCGGGGGAAGGCTACACCTTC.

V and J are TRBV7-2 and TRBJ2-1; D is perhaps TRBD1 (5 bases). The CDR3 has 15 amino acids. V lost 5 bases and J lost 4, with 15 bases in between. Germline values: CDR1 SGHTA, CDR2 FQGNSA. The CDR3 bases are TGTGCCAGCAGCCCCCTCGACAGCACGTACAATGAGCAGTTCTTC. Translated: CASSPLDSTYNEQFF. The entire variable domain, with the rest obtained from reference TRBV7-2 and TRBJ2-1, is as follows: GAGVSQSPSNKVTEKGKDVELRCDPISGHTALYWYRQSLGQGLEFLIYFQGNSAPDKSGLPSDRFSAERTGGSVSTLTIQRTQQEDSAVYLCASSPLDSTYNEQFFGPGTRLTVL.

The table lists this clonotype with a few counts. V and J are TRBV6-6 and TRBJ2-7; D ambiguous. V was cut by 3 bases and J by 4 bases, with 7 bases left in between. The germline V gene encodes CDR1 MNHNY and CDR2 SVGAGI (reference sequence). The CDR3 runs to 12 residues. This CDR3 reads CASSYARYEQYF. The CDR3 nucleotides are TGTGCCAGCAGTTATGCCCGATACGAGCAGTACTTC.

There are a few counts of this clonotype. The V gene is TRBV20-1, the J gene TRBJ1-6; maybe TRBD1 (5 bases). Trimming cost V 6 bases and J 4 bases, with 13 bases left between them. The V gene's germline CDR1 is DFQATT and CDR2 SNEGSKA (reference sequence). The CDR3 sequence is 14 residues long. CDR3 coding DNA: TGCAGTGCGCCGGGGACTAGTTATAATTCACCCCTCCACTTT. It encodes CSAPGTSYNSPLHF.

This clonotype occurred many times. The chain combines TRBV12-3 or TRBV12-4 with TRBJ2-3; D is perhaps TRBD1 or TRBD2 (5 bases each). Trimming shortened V by 8 bases and J by 0 bases, and 9 bases separated the two germline ends. CDR3 length equals 13 residues. The CDR3 DNA reads as TGTGCCAGCGGGACCGCTAGCACAGATACGCAGTATTTT. Its protein is CASGTASTDTQYF.

This clonotype was picked up many times. The chain employs TRBV12-3 or TRBV12-4 and TRBJ2-3; D gene unclear. There are 11 residues in the CDR3. Trimming removed 4 bases at V and 4 bases at J, with 3 bases between. CDR3 in amino acids: CASSWADTQYF. The CDR3 DNA follows: TGTGCCAGCAGTTGGGCAGATACGCAGTATTTT.

This clonotype was seen more than once but under ten times. This chain connects TRBV12-3 or TRBV12-4 to TRBJ1-2; unclear D gene. The V and J ends lost 5 bases and 5 bases respectively, with 9 bases between them. The CDR3 has 12 amino acids. The CDR3 sequence: CASSRWKYGYTF. The CDR3 DNA follows: TGTGCCAGCAGTCGGTGGAAATATGGCTACACCTTC.

This clonotype was found a few times. One end of the junction is discordant with germline, which a read error may explain. The V gene is TRBV2, the J gene TRBJ2-4; D call uncertain. CDR3 length: 13 amino acids. Germline CDR1 is SNHLY and CDR2 is FYNNEI. The CDR3 nucleotides are TGTACCAGCAGTGAAATACTGCAGGAGATTCAGTACTTC. Its translation: CTSSEILQEIQYF.

This clonotype showed up many times. The V call is TRBV20-1, the J call TRBJ2-3, with D possibly being TRBD2 (5 bases). Germline V gives CDR1 DFQATT, CDR2 SNEGSKA (reference sequence). The V gene lost 6 bases and the J gene lost 0 bases, with 13 bases spanning the gap. The CDR3 has 14 amino acids. The CDR3 coding sequence is TGCAGTGCCGTTGACTATTCTAGCACAGATACGCAGTATTTT. This gives the protein CSAVDYSSTDTQYF.

This chain connects TRBV4-2 to TRBJ2-7; 10 bases are a match to TRBD1. The CDR3 consists of 14 residues. Germline-derived CDR1 and CDR2 are LGHNA and YNFKEQ. J lost 7 bases, V lost 4 bases, and 7 bases had no gene match. CDR3 region: CASSPHGQGVEQYF. Written as DNA, the CDR3 is TGTGCCAGCAGCCCCCACGGACAGGGGGTTGAGCAGTACTTC.

This sequence joins TRBV15 and TRBJ2-4; D is unresolved. Trimming stripped 5 bases from V and 0 bases from J, with 8 bases between. The CDR3 is 14 residues long. Germline lookup yields CDR1 LNHNV and CDR2 YYDKDF (reference sequence). The CDR3 spells CATSLGLAKNIQYF. CDR3 DNA sequence: TGTGCCACCAGCCTAGGATTAGCCAAAAACATTCAGTACTTC.

This clonotype was counted only a few times. V and J are TRBV20-1 and TRBJ2-6; possibly TRBD1 for D (6 bases). The germline V and J ends were trimmed by 3 bases and 0 bases, with 12 bases remaining between them. This CDR3 spans 16 amino acids. CDR1 and CDR2 (germline): DFQATT, SNEGSKA (reference sequence). The CDR3 spells CSARGTGSSGANVLTF. The CDR3 DNA reads TGCAGTGCTAGGGGAACAGGGAGCTCTGGGGCCAACGTCCTGACTTTC.

The chain carries TRBV20-1 and TRBJ2-7; TRBD2 is a possible D gene (6 bases). CDR3 length equals 15 residues. Trimming cost V 1 base and J 0 bases, with 13 bases left between them. Germline CDR1 reads DFQATT; CDR2 reads SNEGSKA (reference sequence). Here the CDR3 DNA reads TGCAGTGCTAGAGGGGGCCGCGGGATCTCCTACGAGCAGTACTTC. The encoded protein is CSARGGRGISYEQYF.

The chain combines TRBV7-2 with TRBJ2-3, with a tentative D call TRBD1 (5 bases). CDR1 and CDR2 from the germline V gene are SGHTA and FQGNSA. This CDR3 spans 14 amino acids. Trimming shortened V by 5 bases and J by 2 bases, and 11 bases separated the two germline ends. The CDR3 region is CASSLGHATDTQYF. CDR3 coding DNA: TGTGCCAGCAGCCTCGGACATGCCACAGATACGCAGTATTTT. Supplemented by reference TRBV7-2 and TRBJ2-3, the full variable domain reads GAGVSQSPSNKVTEKGKDVELRCDPISGHTALYWYRQSLGQGLEFLIYFQGNSAPDKSGLPSDRFSAERTGGSVSTLTIQRTQQEDSAVYLCASSLGHATDTQYFGPGTRLTVL.

The rearrangement uses TRBV27 and TRBJ2-5; the D call may be TRBD1 or TRBD2 (5 bases each). Germline V gene sequence: CDR1 MNHEY, CDR2 SMNVEV (reference sequence). CDR3 length equals 15 residues. V lost 3 bases and J 0 bases, leaving 11 bases between the germline ends. CDR3 coding DNA: TGTGCCAGCAGTTTGAGGGGCCTGTACCAAGAGACCCAGTACTTC. Translated: CASSLRGLYQETQYF.

This clonotype was counted only a few times. The chain's CDR3 is CSASRRVGNEQFF. The CDR3 DNA reads as TGCAGTGCTAGCCGCCGGGTAGGCAATGAGCAGTTCTTC. The chain carries TRBV20-1 and TRBJ2-1; no definite D call. Trimming pared 3 bases from V and 6 bases from J, leaving 12 bases between. Germline CDR1 reads DFQATT; CDR2 reads SNEGSKA (reference sequence). The CDR3 is made up of 13 amino acids.